These 21 T cell receptor beta chains originate from one sample sequenced in a study of immune heterogeneity within non-small cell lung tumors. Each sample used 600 to 750 ng of genomic DNA from bulk tumor tissue. Several widely spaced biopsies per primary tumor were taken during surgery. Before undergoing curative surgery, patients had newly diagnosed non-small cell lung cancer that was untreated. Using 32 V and 13 J primers, multiplex PCR amplified TCR beta CDR3. TCRdb ran MiXCR on the multiplex PCR reads and lists one entry per CDR3 protein. The sample lists around 16,000 distinct CDR3 sequences, less than 35% occurring once. The specimen was lung tumor tissue. All receptors come from a man aged 35 to 55 with non-small cell lung cancer.

Notes on this clonotype: With a much larger clone just one base away, this may be a read error. The chain uses TRBV20-1 and TRBJ2-5; no firm D call. This CDR3 contains 13 residues. Germline V gives CDR1 DFQATT, CDR2 SNEGSKA (reference sequence). V was clipped by 5 bases and J by 5 bases, with 15 bases between them. CDR3 residues: CSARPASRETQYF. CDR3 sequence (DNA): TGCAGTGCTCGACCCGCGAGTAGGGAGACCCAGTACTTC.

The chain uses TRBV30 and TRBJ1-1; D gene uncertain. V shed 3 bases and J shed 2 bases, with 10 bases lying between them. Looked up from germline, CDR1 is GTSNPN and CDR2 is SVGIG (reference sequence). The CDR3 totals 13 residues. The CDR3 spells CAWRVGSNTEAFF. The CDR3 region has the DNA TGTGCCTGGAGGGTCGGCAGCAACACTGAAGCTTTCTTT.

The chain combines TRBV9 with TRBJ2-1; no reliable D call. Trimming cost V 3 bases and J 9 bases, with 7 bases left between them. This CDR3 contains 11 residues. Germline V gives CDR1 SGDLS, CDR2 YYNGEE. CDR3 nucleotides: TGTGCCAGCAGCGCTCTTAGTGAGCAGTTCTTC. It yields the protein CASSALSEQFF.

DNA of the CDR3: TGTGCCAGCAGCTTGGAGGGGGGTACGAACACTGAAGCTTTCTTT. Translation gives CASSLEGGTNTEAFF. The chain combines TRBV7-6 with TRBJ1-1; a weak D match, TRBD1 (6 bases). The CDR3 is 15 amino acids. The germline gives CDR1 SGHVS, CDR2 FNYEAQ. V dropped 3 bases and J dropped 1 base, with 12 bases sitting between them.

This clonotype has more than one count but fewer than ten. The junction departs from germline at one end; a sequencing error may be responsible. The chain links TRBV7-6 to TRBJ2-1; D is perhaps TRBD2 (5 bases). Germline CDR1 is SGHVS and CDR2 is FNYEAQ. CDR3 length equals 11 residues. CDR3 nucleotides: TGTGCCAGCAGCCTAGCAAGTGAGCAGTTCTTC. It encodes CASSLASEQFF.

This clonotype was seen once. A much larger clone sits a single nucleotide away, making a read error possible. The chain employs TRBV7-2 and TRBJ1-5, with 8 bases lining up with TRBD1. There are 15 residues in the CDR3. Germline V gene sequence: CDR1 SGHTA, CDR2 FQGNSA. The J segment lost 5 bases and the V segment lost 1 base, leaving 4 bases of the junction unmatched. The CDR3 sequence: CASSLVSGGDQPQHF. The CDR3 DNA reads TGTGCCAGCAGCTTAGTGTCAGGGGGCGATCAGCCCCAGCATTTT.

The rearrangement links TRBV4-3 to TRBJ1-1; no clear D. The V gene's germline CDR1 is LGHNA and CDR2 YSLEER. The CDR3 extends over 19 amino acids. V was shortened by 1 base and J by 2 bases, with 23 bases between the two germline ends. CDR3 sequence (DNA): TGCGCCAGCAGCCAAGGGTACCGTCTTGGCAGGCTGGAAAACACTGAAGCTTTCTTT. This encodes CASSQGYRLGRLENTEAFF.

Many counts were recorded for this clonotype. The chain uses TRBV28 and TRBJ1-2; 9 nucleotides line up with TRBD1. V gave up 5 bases and J gave up 4 bases; unmatched junction bases: 8. The CDR3 contains 15 residues. CDR1 and CDR2 from the germline V gene are MDHEN and SYDVKM. CDR3 loop: CASSLESTGGYGYTF. In DNA form, the CDR3 reads TGTGCCAGCAGTCTCGAATCGACAGGGGGCTATGGCTACACCTTC.

This clonotype counts as medium-sized. The V call is TRBV18, the J call TRBJ2-7, with D maybe TRBD1 (6 bases). This CDR3 is 14 amino acids long. The germline V gene encodes CDR1 KGHSH and CDR2 LQKENI. V lost 1 base to trimming and J lost 5 bases, with 12 bases between them. The DNA for the CDR3 is TGTGCCAGCTCACCACGGGCAGGGGACGACGAGCAGTACTTC. The encoded protein is CASSPRAGDDEQYF.

The V call is TRBV5-6, the J call TRBJ2-3, with a tentative D call TRBD1 (5 bases). The germline V and J ends were trimmed by 2 bases and 2 bases, with 12 bases remaining between them. CDR3 length: 15 residues. The germline CDR1 and CDR2 sequences are SGHDT and YYEEEE. CDR3 region: CASSFTGLPTDTQYF. The CDR3 DNA is TGTGCCAGCAGCTTTACAGGCTTACCCACAGATACGCAGTATTTT.

This clonotype came up a few times. The chain joins TRBV11-2 to TRBJ1-1, with 7 positions matching TRBD1. Germline values: CDR1 SGHAT, CDR2 FQNNGV. V lost 1 base, J lost 6 bases, and 2 bases stayed unmatched. This CDR3 comprises 13 residues. The CDR3 spells CASSLGQGSEAFF. As DNA, the CDR3 is TGTGCCAGCAGCTTAGGACAGGGCTCTGAAGCTTTCTTT.

As regards this clonotype: Germline is not matched at one junction end, which may reflect a read error. V is TRBV2 and J is TRBJ1-3; D remains unclear. CDR3 length: 13 residues. The germline CDR1 and CDR2 sequences are SNHLY and FYNNEI. The CDR3 loop reads CASRAGSGKTTYF. CDR3 bases: TGTGCCAGCAGAGCCGGCTCTGGAAAAACCACATATTTT.

This rearrangement joins TRBV3-1 to TRBJ2-2; 13 nucleotides match TRBD2. Looked up from germline, CDR1 is LGHDT and CDR2 is YNNKEL (reference sequence). The CDR3 totals 16 residues. V was pared by 4 bases and J by 5 bases, with 4 bases of the junction left unmatched. CDR3 DNA sequence: TGTGCCAGCAGCCGCGGGACTAGCGGGGTTACCGGGGAGCTGTTTTTT. Translating gives CASSRGTSGVTGELFF.

Sample share makes this clonotype medium-sized. The chain combines TRBV13 with TRBJ2-7; 11 bases are shared with TRBD2. The CDR3 has 17 amino acids. CDR1 PRHDT and CDR2 FYEKMQ come from the germline V gene (reference sequence). V was clipped by 4 bases and J by 2 bases; unmatched bases: 10. In DNA form, the CDR3 reads TGTGCCAGCAGCTCCGCTCCGGGACTAGCGGTACCCTACGAGCAGTACTTC. It yields the protein CASSSAPGLAVPYEQYF.

This clonotype was observed a handful of times. The genes are TRBV20-1 and TRBJ2-7; TRBD2 matches at 8 bases. The CDR3 contains 13 residues. The germline gives CDR1 DFQATT, CDR2 SNEGSKA (reference sequence). V was pared by 7 bases and J by 6 bases, with 11 bases of the junction left unmatched. The CDR3 loop is CSGPPGLEGEQYF. In DNA form, the CDR3 reads TGCAGTGGCCCACCGGGACTAGAGGGCGAGCAGTACTTC.

The sample holds many counts of this clonotype. The chain combines TRBV24-1 with TRBJ2-3, with 15 bases aligning to TRBD2. Per germline, CDR1 KGHDR and CDR2 SFDVKD. V gave up 4 bases and J gave up 9 bases; unmatched junction bases: 7. This CDR3 is built from 16 residues. CDR3 sequence: CATSDGLAGGPATQYF. In DNA, the CDR3 is TGTGCCACCAGTGACGGACTAGCGGGAGGGCCCGCGACGCAGTATTTT.

This clonotype showed up just a few times. This chain joins TRBV5-4 and TRBJ1-4, with 8 nucleotides matching TRBD1. V dropped 3 bases and J dropped 5; count of bases not matched to a gene: 3. The germline CDR1 and CDR2 sequences are SGHNT and YYREEE (reference sequence). The CDR3 consists of 14 residues. Here the CDR3 reads CASSSGQENEKLFF. The CDR3 DNA sequence: TGTGCCAGCAGCTCGGGACAGGAGAATGAAAAACTGTTTTTT.

This clonotype was detected many times. The chain employs TRBV9 and TRBJ1-6; D may be TRBD1 (5 bases). This CDR3 region has 14 residues. With 0 bases removed from V and 9 bases from J, the gap between germline ends came to 10 bases. Germline V gene data show CDR1 as SGDLS and CDR2 as YYNGEE. The chain's CDR3 is CASSVAGNSSPLHF. CDR3 DNA sequence: TGTGCCAGCAGCGTAGCAGGGAACAGTTCACCCCTCCACTTT.

By share of the sample, this clonotype is medium-sized. The genes are TRBV11-2 and TRBJ2-7; either TRBD1 or TRBD2 may supply D (6 bases each). V dropped 8 bases and J dropped 4 bases, with 12 bases sitting between them. The CDR3 is 12 amino acids. Germline CDR1 SGHAT, CDR2 FQNNGV. The CDR3 loop is CASEGDLYEQYF. The CDR3 nucleotides are TGTGCCAGCGAGGGGGACTTATACGAGCAGTACTTC.

This clonotype has a handful of counts. The chain has TRBV13 and TRBJ2-5; D is perhaps TRBD1 (6 bases). The CDR3 contains 14 residues. CDR1 PRHDT and CDR2 FYEKMQ come from the germline V gene (reference sequence). V shed 5 bases and J shed 5 bases, with 15 bases lying between them. The CDR3 nucleotides read TGTGCCAGCAGCGGCCAAACAGGGTTGGAGACCCAGTACTTC. Amino acids: CASSGQTGLETQYF.

The chain couples TRBV10-1 to TRBJ2-3; D could derive from TRBD1 or TRBD2 (6 bases each). Germline V gene lookup returns CDR1 WNHNN and CDR2 SYGVQD (reference sequence). This CDR3 comprises 15 residues. Trimming shortened V by 5 bases and J by 1 base, and 13 bases separated the two germline ends. The CDR3: CASSPRGACTDTQYF. The CDR3 DNA follows: TGCGCCAGCAGTCCGAGGGGGGCATGCACAGATACGCAGTATTTT.